This TCR beta chain was found in a study of T cell repertoires in cytomegalovirus infection. The wider study: Evidence of both CMV infection and a matching HLA type came from public TCR beta signatures.

The CDR3 is 16 amino acids. J gave up 4 bases and V 3 bases, and 9 bases lay outside the gene matches. This clonotype was seen a handful of times. What it binds is not known. TCRdb passed the reads through MiXCR, listing each CDR3 protein once. The data show roughly 180,000 distinct CDR3 sequences, under 30% seen once. Points from the study as a whole: The response measured ex vivo was dominated by TCR beta clonotypes (HLA-C-restricted and CMV-specific).

This receptor was taken from a human donor in good health (CMV status not recorded). Some clones in this sample may be carry-over from other donors' samples. The sample consisted of PBMCs. The V and J genes are TRBV12-3 or TRBV12-4 and TRBJ2-1, with 7 nucleotides matching TRBD2. CDR3 region: CASSFFRGELYNEQFF. As DNA, the CDR3 is TGTGCCAGCAGTTTCTTCCGGGGGGAACTATACAATGAGCAGTTCTTC.